This TCR beta chain was observed in a study of T cell clones after liver transplantation. Study-wide context: Three of the eight recipients were HCV-positive; the rest had non-autoimmune, non-viral transplant indications. Until 12-24 months post-transplant, subjects got standard immunosuppression and no induction. Timepoints were pre-transplant, pre-withdrawal, and after withdrawal was completed or failed. Study results and limitations: Graft donor-reactive T cells possibly entered the graft instead of undergoing deletion.

As regards this clone: Its specificity is not known.

The CDR3 runs to 12 residues. V trimming: 6 bases; J trimming: 7 bases; junction bases outside the gene matches: 6. From germline, CDR1 is SGHNT and CDR2 YENEEA. Some clones are missing from TCRdb's copy, which holds only in-frame ones; the method was immunoSEQ multiplex PCR. The sample records 70,000 or so clones, 90% being singletons. The TCR sequence derives from a human donor who received a liver transplant. The rearrangement uses TRBV11-3 and TRBJ2-7; 7 nucleotides align to TRBD1. This specimen consisted of CD4+ T cells from blood, obtained before liver transplant. CDR3 coding DNA: TGTGCCAGCAGGTTACAGGGGTATGAGCAGTACTTC. Its translation is CASRLQGYEQYF.